The rows below give T cell receptor beta chains drawn from one sample of a study of T cell responses to AZD1222 COVID-19 vaccine. The table came from immunoSEQ multiplex PCR; TCRdb's copy has only in-frame clones and leaves some out. The repertoire holds 100,000 to 150,000 clones, with more than 80% as singletons. The specimen was peripheral blood, collected on day 0 of AZD1222 vaccination. These receptors came from an adult in good health. The CDR3 runs from the conserved cysteine through the conserved F or W. D genes are given only for firm matches. Expanded clones get a size class; other rows say once, few or many, or leave the size out.

v_call	j_call	clone_size	d_call	cdr3_nt	cdr3_aa
TRBV7-2	TRBJ2-1	NA	NA	TGTGCCAGCAGCCCAATTCGACTAGTCTATGAGCAGTTCTTC	CASSPIRLVYEQFF
TRBV29-1	TRBJ2-1	NA	NA	TGCAGCGGCGATGAGCAGTTCTTC	CSGDEQFF
TRBV15	TRBJ1-2	NA	TRBD1	TGTGCCACCAGCAGAGCCCCAGGGGGCTATGGCTACACCTTC	CATSRAPGGYGYTF
TRBV4-1	TRBJ1-1	NA	NA	TGCGCCAGCAGCCAAAATAAGGTGACAGGTCTGAACACTGAAGCTTTCTTT	CASSQNKVTGLNTEAFF
TRBV4-1	TRBJ1-2	NA	TRBD1	TGCGCCAGCAGCCAAGACACAGGGGGCCCTTTCTATGGCTACACCTTC	CASSQDTGGPFYGYTF
TRBV25-1	TRBJ2-7	NA	TRBD1	TGTGCCAGCAGGCAGACAGGGAGCTACGAGCAGTACTTC	CASRQTGSYEQYF
TRBV3-1/TRBV3-2	TRBJ2-5	NA	NA	TGTGCCAGCAGCCCCCGGCTAGAGACCCAGTACTTC	CASSPRLETQYF
TRBV4-1	TRBJ2-1	NA	NA	TGCGCCAGCAGTCATTCGGGGAGCTATGGCAATGAGCAGTTCTTC	CASSHSGSYGNEQFF
TRBV7-2	TRBJ1-2	NA	NA	TGTGCCAGCAGCTTAGGTTCCGAGCGCTACACCTTC	CASSLGSERYTF
TRBV24-1	TRBJ2-4	NA	TRBD1	TGTGCCACCAGTGACCCCGGACAGGAAAGAAACATTCAGTACTTC	CATSDPGQERNIQYF
TRBV5-4	TRBJ2-1	NA	NA	TGTGCCAGCAGCTTTGGTGTCGCCTTAGATGAGCAGTTCTTC	CASSFGVALDEQFF
TRBV3-1/TRBV3-2	TRBJ2-2	NA	NA	TGTGCCAGCAGCCAAGAGGGGCGGCACACCGGGGAGCTGTTTTTT	CASSQEGRHTGELFF
TRBV3-1/TRBV3-2	TRBJ2-3	NA	NA	TGTGCCAGCAGCCAAGCGGGGGTCACAGATACGCAGTATTTT	CASSQAGVTDTQYF
TRBV14	TRBJ2-1	NA	TRBD2	TGTGCCAGCAGCCCTAAAGGACTAGCGGGGTGGAATGAGCAGTTCTTC	CASSPKGLAGWNEQFF
TRBV7-2	TRBJ2-7	NA	NA	TGTGCCAGCAGACACACCTTTCTGGGGCGGCACGAGCAGTACTTC	CASRHTFLGRHEQYF
TRBV7-8	TRBJ2-2	NA	NA	TGTGCCAGCAGCTTGGAAGGGAGAACCGGGGAGCTGTTTTTT	CASSLEGRTGELFF
TRBV4-2	TRBJ2-2	NA	NA	TGTGCCAGCAGCCAATCGAGCCTCGGGGAGCTGTTTTTT	CASSQSSLGELFF
TRBV5-1	TRBJ2-5	NA	TRBD2	TGCGCCAGCAGCTTCGGGAGCGGGGAAGAGACCCAGTACTTC	CASSFGSGEETQYF
TRBV5-1	TRBJ2-7	NA	TRBD2	TGCGCCAGCAGCTTGCCCTACTCCGGGACTAGCGGGTCTAGCTCCTACGAGCAGTACTTC	CASSLPYSGTSGSSSYEQYF
TRBV3-1/TRBV3-2	TRBJ2-3	NA	NA	TGTGCCAGCCGCCTTGGGGATACGCAGTATTTT	CASRLGDTQYF
TRBV18	TRBJ1-1	NA	NA	TGTGCCAGCTCACCACTGGGGCGGAACACTGAAGCTTTCTTT	CASSPLGRNTEAFF
TRBV6-2/TRBV6-3	TRBJ1-6	NA	NA	TGTGCCAGCAGTTCGGTGGGATTGGACTATTCACCCCTCCACTTT	CASSSVGLDYSPLHF
TRBV7-2	TRBJ2-1	NA	TRBD2	TGTGCCAGCAGCTTAGTTCCGGGGGGGCGGGATGAGCAGTTCTTC	CASSLVPGGRDEQFF
TRBV28	TRBJ1-5	once	TRBD1	TGTGCCAGCAGTTTTATTGGGGGTCAGGGGGCCGTTCAGCCCCAGCATTTT	CASSFIGGQGAVQPQHF
TRBV11-2	TRBJ1-6	NA	NA	TGTGCCAGCAGCCCGCAGCTACAACCTAATTCACCCCTCCACTTT	CASSPQLQPNSPLHF
TRBV4-1	TRBJ2-7	NA	NA	TGCGCCAGCAGCCCGGCTCCGGCAGGATATGGCGAGCAGTACTTC	CASSPAPAGYGEQYF
TRBV30	TRBJ2-5	NA	NA	TGTGCCTGGAGTGTATCGGCTCAAGAGACCCAGTACTTC	CAWSVSAQETQYF
TRBV7-2	TRBJ2-7	NA	TRBD1	TGTGCCAGCAGCTCCCCGGGACAGGGAAGGTACGAGCAGTACTTC	CASSSPGQGRYEQYF
TRBV5-1	TRBJ2-3	few	NA	TGCGCCAGTCAGGGAGGGGGCGCAGATACGCAGTATTTT	CASQGGGADTQYF
TRBV7-9	TRBJ1-2	once	NA	TGTGCCAGCAGCTCCCCCGGGGACCCCCGTGATCGTGGCTACACCTTC	CASSSPGDPRDRGYTF
TRBV9	TRBJ1-1	NA	NA	TGTGCCAGCAGCGTAGCAGGGCCCACTGAAGCTTTCTTT	CASSVAGPTEAFF
TRBV24-1	TRBJ2-2	NA	NA	TGTGCCACCAGTGATTTTGCCAGGGGAGACGGGGAGCTGTTTTTT	CATSDFARGDGELFF